The clone carrying this T cell receptor beta chain was counted between two and nine times. MiXCR, applied by TCRdb to the PCR reads, yields one record per CDR3 protein. Of approximately 40,000 distinct CDR3 sequences in the sample, 35% to 45% were seen once. Time point in this sample: late sampling 161 to 241 days after vaccination in three convalescent patients. This specimen belongs to a study of vaccination and CD4 T cells after COVID-19. The V end lost 6 bases, the J end lost 1 base, and 21 bases lay between the germline ends. The germline V gene encodes CDR1 MDHEN and CDR2 SYDVKM. The length of the CDR3 is 17 residues.

This sequence originates from a human donor who had recovered from COVID-19. This rearrangement joins TRBV28 to TRBJ1-1; TRBD1 is a possible D gene (5 bases). Sample: CD4+ T cells from blood, taken about 7 months after SARS-CoV-2 vaccination. This CDR3 is CASRPAGTPRRNTEAFF. CDR3 nucleotide sequence: TGTGCCAGCAGGCCGGCCGGGACCCCCCGACGGAACACTGAAGCTTTCTTT.